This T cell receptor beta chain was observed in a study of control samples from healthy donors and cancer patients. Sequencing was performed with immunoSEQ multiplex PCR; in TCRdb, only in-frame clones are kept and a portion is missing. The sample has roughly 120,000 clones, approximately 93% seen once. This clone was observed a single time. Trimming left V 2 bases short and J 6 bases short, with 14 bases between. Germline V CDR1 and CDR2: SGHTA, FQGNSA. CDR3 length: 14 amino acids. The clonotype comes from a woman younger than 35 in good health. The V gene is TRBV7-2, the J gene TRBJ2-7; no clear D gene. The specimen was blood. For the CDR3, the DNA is TGTGCCAGCAGCTTAAGTTCGGGCCTGGGCGAGCAGTACTTC. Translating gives CASSLSSGLGEQYF.